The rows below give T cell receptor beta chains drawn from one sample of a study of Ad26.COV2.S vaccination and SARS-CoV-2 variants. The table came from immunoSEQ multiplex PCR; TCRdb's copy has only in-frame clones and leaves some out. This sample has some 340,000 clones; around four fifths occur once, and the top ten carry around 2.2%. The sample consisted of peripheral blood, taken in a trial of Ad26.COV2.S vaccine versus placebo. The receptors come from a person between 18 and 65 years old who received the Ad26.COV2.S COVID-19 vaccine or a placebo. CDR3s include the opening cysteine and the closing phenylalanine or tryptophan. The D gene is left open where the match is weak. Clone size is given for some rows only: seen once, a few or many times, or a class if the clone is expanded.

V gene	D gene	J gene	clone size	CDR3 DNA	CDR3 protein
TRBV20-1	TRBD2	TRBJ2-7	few	TGCAGTGCTAGTGGGGGGGTTCTGAGAGAGCAGTACTTC	CSASGGVLREQYF
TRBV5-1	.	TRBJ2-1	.	TGCGCCAGCAGCTTGGCCACATGGGACGGACAAGACTACAATGAGCAGTTCTTC	CASSLATWDGQDYNEQFF
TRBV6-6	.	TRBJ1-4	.	TGTGCCAGCAGTTTCGGGGCTAATGAAAAACTGTTTTTT	CASSFGANEKLFF
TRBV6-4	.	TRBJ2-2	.	TGTGCCAGCAGCAGGGACGGCACCGGGGAGCTGTTTTTT	CASSRDGTGELFF
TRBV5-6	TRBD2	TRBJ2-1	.	TGTGCCAGCAGGACTAGCGGGGCCTCCTACAATGAGCAGTTCTTC	CASRTSGASYNEQFF
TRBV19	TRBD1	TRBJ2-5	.	TGTGCCAGTAGTATATTTTTTGGACAGGGCCAAGAGACCCAGTACTTC	CASSIFFGQGQETQYF
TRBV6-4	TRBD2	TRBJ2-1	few	TGTGCCAGCAGTGACTCGGACGGGGGGGCTTCAGAGCAGTTCTTC	CASSDSDGGASEQFF
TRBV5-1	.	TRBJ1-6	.	TGCGCCAGCAAATTGGGGCAGACTGTTTCACCCCTCCACTTT	CASKLGQTVSPLHF
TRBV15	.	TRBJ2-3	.	TGTGCCACCAGCAGCCCCCATATCCCTACTAGCACAGATACGCAGTATTTT	CATSSPHIPTSTDTQYF
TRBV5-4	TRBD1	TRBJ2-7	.	TGTGCCAGCAGCTTTGGGCCCGGGACAGGGGGCGCGTACGAGCAGTACTTC	CASSFGPGTGGAYEQYF
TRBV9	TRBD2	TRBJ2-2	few	TGTGCCAGCAGCCCACTAGCGGGGGGGTTGCCCGGGGAGCTGTTTTTT	CASSPLAGGLPGELFF
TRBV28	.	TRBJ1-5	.	TGTGCCAGCAGTAGATCCAGGGTCCATCAGCCCCAGCATTTT	CASSRSRVHQPQHF
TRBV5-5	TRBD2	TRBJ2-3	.	TGTGCCAGCAGCACAGGACTAGCGGTTCCCCGAGATACGCAGTATTTT	CASSTGLAVPRDTQYF
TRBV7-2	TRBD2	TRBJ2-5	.	TGTGCCAGCAGCTCCAGGACTAGCGGGGGGGCACCCCAAGAGACCCAGTACTTC	CASSSRTSGGAPQETQYF
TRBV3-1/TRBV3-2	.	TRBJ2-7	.	TGTGCCAGCAGCCAGTCCGTACGGGGCTACGAGCAGTACTTC	CASSQSVRGYEQYF
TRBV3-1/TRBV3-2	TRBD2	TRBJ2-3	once	TGTGCCAGCAGCCAATTTAGCGGGGGAGGCACAGATACGCAGTATTTT	CASSQFSGGGTDTQYF
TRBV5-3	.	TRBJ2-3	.	TGTGCCAGATTTTCGGGAATGGGGGGCACAGATACGCAGTATTTT	CARFSGMGGTDTQYF
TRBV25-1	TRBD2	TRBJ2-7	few	TGTGCCAGCAACAAGGGGACTAGCGGGTCGCAGTACTTC	CASNKGTSGSQYF
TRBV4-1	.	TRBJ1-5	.	TGCGCCAGCAGCCACCTGAATCAGCCCCAGCATTTT	CASSHLNQPQHF
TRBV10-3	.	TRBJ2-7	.	TGTGCCATCTCCAGTAGGGGCCCCTACGAGCAGTACTTC	CAISSRGPYEQYF
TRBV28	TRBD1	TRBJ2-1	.	TGTGCCAGCAGTTTGGATTCCACGGGACAGGGTGCCGGTGAGCAGTTCTTC	CASSLDSTGQGAGEQFF
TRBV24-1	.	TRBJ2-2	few	TGTGCCACCAGTCGACGTTATTCCGGGGAGCTGTTTTTT	CATSRRYSGELFF
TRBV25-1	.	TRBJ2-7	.	TGTGCCAGCAGTGACCCTAATCGGGAGCAGTACTTC	CASSDPNREQYF
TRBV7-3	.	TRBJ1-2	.	TGTGCCAGCAGCTCCTCCCCGACGGGGTATGGCTACACCTTC	CASSSSPTGYGYTF
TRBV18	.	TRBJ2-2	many	TGTGCCAGCTCTCTTGGATCGGACGGGGAGCTGTTTTTT	CASSLGSDGELFF
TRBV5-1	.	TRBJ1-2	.	TGCGCCAGCAGCTTGACCCCTAACTATGGCTACACCTTC	CASSLTPNYGYTF
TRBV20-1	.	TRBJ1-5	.	TGCAGTGCTGGTGGGGACCCCAATCAGCCCCAGCATTTT	CSAGGDPNQPQHF
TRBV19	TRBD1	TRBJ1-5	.	TGTGCCAGTACCCAAACCGGGACAGGGGTCAATCAGCCCCAGCATTTT	CASTQTGTGVNQPQHF
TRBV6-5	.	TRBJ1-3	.	TGTGCCAGCAGTTACTCGGTCGCCGCGCTTGGAAACACCATATATTTT	CASSYSVAALGNTIYF
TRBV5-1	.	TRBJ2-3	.	TGCGCCAGCAGCTTGGGCACTACACAAGCAGATACGCAGTATTTT	CASSLGTTQADTQYF
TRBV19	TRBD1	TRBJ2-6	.	TGTGCCAGTAGCCCCAGGACAGGGGTCGGGGCCAACGTCCTGACTTTC	CASSPRTGVGANVLTF